A selection of T cell receptor beta chains follows, all from one sample in a study of post-analysis software for immune sequencing data. TCRdb re-analysed the PCR reads in MiXCR, keeping a single row per CDR3 protein. The repertoire includes about 800,000 distinct CDR3 sequences, about 32% of them detected once, and more than 0.55% sits in the top ten. The sequenced sample was blood. All receptors come from a girl between 10 and 17 years old with multiple sclerosis. Each CDR3 is given without its conserved first and last residue. The D gene is left open where the match is weak. Rows may omit the clone size; those that give it use once, few, many or a size class.

CDR3aa	v_gene	d_gene	abundance	j_gene
ASSQDLGGGLGKNIQY	TRBV4-3	TRBD2	NA	TRBJ2-4
ASSQASITEAF	TRBV4-2	NA	NA	TRBJ1-1
ASSSRPGTGADTQY	TRBV7-2	TRBD1	NA	TRBJ2-3
ASTPANFRVGTEAF	TRBV6-6	NA	NA	TRBJ1-1
ASSDGGPSTDTQY	TRBV12-3/TRBV12-4	NA	few	TRBJ2-3
ASSYHTALRAGSYGYT	TRBV6-5	NA	few	TRBJ1-2
ASSLDRGRNEKLF	TRBV5-1	TRBD1	NA	TRBJ1-4
ASSLRREDYNEQF	TRBV12-3/TRBV12-4	TRBD2	NA	TRBJ2-1
ASSLNLDGSWSNQPQH	TRBV7-2	NA	few	TRBJ1-5
SAGLAGGNYEQF	TRBV20-1	TRBD2	NA	TRBJ2-1
ASRIADGQGKNIQY	TRBV6-6	TRBD1	NA	TRBJ2-4
SAPDQLGVQNEQF	TRBV20-1	NA	many	TRBJ2-1
ASRRQDRAYEQY	TRBV6-5	NA	NA	TRBJ2-7
ASSPQLGANVLT	TRBV6-4	NA	NA	TRBJ2-6
ASSARGGETQY	TRBV12-3/TRBV12-4	NA	many	TRBJ2-5
ASSHDALGEKLF	TRBV5-6	NA	NA	TRBJ1-4
ASSQSHSLLTGYT	TRBV14	NA	NA	TRBJ1-2
AGNRAKDTEAF	TRBV6-6	NA	NA	TRBJ1-1
ASSQEARGRYEQY	TRBV4-3	TRBD1	many	TRBJ2-7
ASSQWTGTGYGYT	TRBV4-1	TRBD1	few	TRBJ1-2
ASSQAPGRPVTDTQY	TRBV4-1	NA	few	TRBJ2-3
ATSRGEYQETQY	TRBV24-1	NA	NA	TRBJ2-5
ASSPGGEGSYNEQF	TRBV7-9	NA	NA	TRBJ2-1
ASHRQEREKLF	TRBV6-1	NA	few	TRBJ1-4
ASLGVADTQY	TRBV12-5	NA	many	TRBJ2-3
ASSPPDGANYGYT	TRBV5-1	NA	once	TRBJ1-2
ASSLRTIRLAGGNEQF	TRBV7-2	TRBD2	NA	TRBJ2-1
ASSPLAGLAGGHEQF	TRBV28	TRBD2	once	NA
ASSSGTGGGYEQY	TRBV7-6	TRBD1	NA	TRBJ2-7
ASSQVVTQRKAF	TRBV14	NA	NA	TRBJ1-1
SAKSPGQGFTDTQY	TRBV20-1	TRBD1	NA	TRBJ2-3
ASSFMGDTQY	TRBV27	NA	NA	TRBJ2-3
ASSLGDRRNQPQH	TRBV7-9	TRBD1	few	TRBJ1-5
SADPGRGSAEAF	TRBV20-1	NA	NA	TRBJ1-1
ASSLDGASGGNTQY	TRBV7-2	TRBD2	few	TRBJ2-3
ASREQGSAGANVLT	TRBV28	NA	few	TRBJ2-6
ASSGAAYHNYGYT	TRBV25-1	NA	few	TRBJ1-2
SATNLAGGPYEQY	TRBV20-1	TRBD2	few	TRBJ2-7
ASSATGYTEAF	TRBV25-1	NA	NA	TRBJ1-1
ASSFSDARSYNEQV	TRBV5-5	NA	NA	TRBJ2-1
ASSQGGSTYNEQF	TRBV4-3	NA	few	TRBJ2-1
ASSQDARGNEQF	TRBV3-1	NA	few	TRBJ2-1
ASSLRQPNLQY	TRBV5-6	NA	NA	TRBJ2-5
ASSEGTPWYEQF	TRBV9	NA	NA	TRBJ2-1
ASSFGRAQETQY	TRBV7-2	NA	NA	TRBJ2-5
ASSLEGTLSEQY	TRBV7-2	NA	few	TRBJ2-7
ASSSPTDPKENYGYT	TRBV6-5	NA	NA	TRBJ1-2
ASSQDGWREAF	TRBV4-2	NA	NA	TRBJ1-1
ASSRNSYNEQY	TRBV5-1	NA	NA	TRBJ2-5
ARDGRINEKLF	TRBV5-5	NA	few	TRBJ1-4
ATTGLTANYGYT	TRBV10-3	NA	NA	TRBJ1-2
SARDRDRGSHQPQH	TRBV20-1	TRBD1	NA	TRBJ1-5
ASSLSPINGQF	TRBV5-1	NA	NA	TRBJ2-1
SARRAEGLNEQF	TRBV20-1	NA	many	TRBJ2-1